A single sample is the source of the 14 T cell receptor beta chains below, sequenced in a study of T cells in Graves' hyperthyroidism and ophthalmopathy. Authors of the study amplified TCR beta CDR3 regions from RNA transcripts. The HTBI primer set drove a first-round RT-PCR of the TCR CDR3. TCRdb analysed the multiplex PCR reads with MiXCR anew, one entry per CDR3 protein. Of some 600,000 distinct CDR3 sequences listed, about 14% are singletons. Sequencing used blood. The receptors shown here come from a woman aged 25-40 years with Graves' hyperthyroidism that later progressed to Graves' ophthalmopathy.

The V and J genes are TRBV19 and TRBJ1-1; D possibly corresponds to TRBD1 (5 bases). Germline V gene sequence: CDR1 LNHDA, CDR2 SQIVND (reference sequence). The CDR3 consists of 15 residues. V was shortened by 0 bases and J by 3 bases, with 11 bases between the two germline ends. The CDR3 DNA is TGTGCCAGTAGTATAGATGGCCGGGGGTACACTGAAGCTTTCTTT. It translates to CASSIDGRGYTEAFF.

This clonotype was detected a few times. A much larger clone is a single base away; this may be a read error. The chain combines TRBV28 with TRBJ2-5; 8 positions agree with TRBD2. J was trimmed by 1 base and V by 7 bases; bases with no gene match: 11. The CDR3 loop spans 16 amino acids. CDR1 is MDHEN and CDR2 is SYDVKM in the germline V gene. In nucleotides, the CDR3 is TGTGCCAGCAATTTTTACCCTACTAGCGGCCAAGAGACCCAGTACTTC. Translating gives CASNFYPTSGQETQYF. Using reference TRBV28 and TRBJ2-5 for the parts outside the CDR3, the full variable domain is DVKVTQSSRYLVKRTGEKVFLECVQDMDHENMFWYRQDPGLGLRLIYFSYDVKMKEKGDIPEGYSVSREKKERFSLILESASTNQTSMYLCASNFYPTSGQETQYFGPGTRLLVL.

In this sample, this clonotype turned up once. The rearrangement joins TRBV9 to TRBJ1-2; D remains ambiguous. Trimming removed 4 bases at V and 0 bases at J, with 13 bases between. Germline values: CDR1 SGDLS, CDR2 YYNGEE. The CDR3 is 15 amino acids. The CDR3 sequence is CASSPDHEANYGYTF. The DNA of the CDR3 is TGTGCCAGCAGCCCAGATCATGAGGCTAACTATGGCTACACCTTC.

This clonotype was seen at least ten times. This chain links TRBV27 with TRBJ1-1, with D possibly TRBD1 on 5 matching bases. Trimming cost V 0 bases and J 4 bases, with 15 bases left between them. The CDR3 contains 16 residues. Per the germline V gene, CDR1 is MNHEY and CDR2 is SMNVEV (reference sequence). CDR3 amino acids: CASSLSYGGARTEAFF. CDR3 bases: TGTGCCAGCAGTTTATCTTACGGAGGGGCTCGCACTGAAGCTTTCTTT.

This clonotype was recorded many times. The chain uses TRBV29-1 and TRBJ2-1; 8 bases line up with TRBD2. J was trimmed by 7 bases and V by 3 bases; bases with no gene match: 5. The CDR3 is 13 amino acids. Per germline, CDR1 SQVTM and CDR2 ANQGSEA. The CDR3 DNA sequence: TGCAGCGTTGATTCCCGCGGGGGGAATGAGCAGTTCTTC. It specifies CSVDSRGGNEQFF.

Comment on this clonotype: No conserved phenylalanine or tryptophan ends this CDR3, so it is likely a read error. This rearrangement joins TRBV18 to TRBJ2-3; 7 nucleotides line up with TRBD2. The V and J ends lost 3 bases and 4 bases, in that order; junction bases with no gene match: 10. The CDR3 runs 16 residues. Germline V gene data show CDR1 as KGHSH and CDR2 as LQKENI. The CDR3 protein is CASSPTAGEWADTQYL. The CDR3 region has the DNA TGTGCCAGCTCACCTACGGCGGGAGAATGGGCAGATACGCAGTATTTA.

This clonotype was counted at least ten times. This rearrangement joins TRBV2 to TRBJ2-5, with TRBD2 matching 7 bases. In germline, CDR1 is SNHLY, CDR2 FYNNEI. The CDR3 has 16 amino acids. V shed 6 bases, J shed 1 base, and the junction held 11 bases outside the gene matches. The CDR3 is CASSPWMAGVQETQYF. Written as DNA, the CDR3 is TGTGCCAGCAGCCCTTGGATGGCGGGAGTCCAAGAGACCCAGTACTTC.

On this clonotype: This may stem from a read error, because a much larger clone lies one nucleotide away. The chain joins TRBV18 to TRBJ1-1, with 9 bases lining up with TRBD1. This CDR3 has 14 amino acids. Germline V gives CDR1 KGHSH, CDR2 LQKENI. CDR3 DNA sequence: TGTGCCAGCTCACCCCCCGGGACAGGGTTTGAAGCTTTATTT. Its translation: CASSPPGTGFEALF.

This clonotype was recorded many times. The V call is TRBV5-1, the J call TRBJ2-7; weak D call: TRBD2 (5 bases). The CDR3 has 14 residues. Germline CDR1 is SGHRS and CDR2 is YFSETQ. V gave up 3 bases and J gave up 4 bases, with 14 bases separating them. CDR3 protein: CASSSTGLVYEQYF. The CDR3 nucleotides read TGCGCCAGCAGCTCCACCGGACTCGTGTACGAGCAGTACTTC.

This clonotype has ten or more counts. V usage is TRBV2 and J usage is TRBJ2-2, with TRBD2 as a possible D gene (5 bases). This CDR3 is built from 15 residues. Trimming took off 3 bases at V and 0 bases at J, with 8 bases between the two ends. CDR1 is SNHLY, CDR2 FYNNEI, per germline. The CDR3 DNA sequence: TGTGCCAGCAGTGAGGGCGGGCCGAACACCGGGGAGCTGTTTTTT. Its translation: CASSEGGPNTGELFF.

There are many counts of this clonotype. The chain uses TRBV12-3 or TRBV12-4 and TRBJ2-3; no reliable D call. The CDR3 totals 14 residues. The V gene lost 4 bases and the J gene lost 1 base, with 9 bases spanning the gap. CDR3 DNA: TGTGCCAGCAGTTGGGCCCTCGGCACAGATACGCAGTATTTT. As protein: CASSWALGTDTQYF.

This clonotype has at least ten counts. This rearrangement joins TRBV20-1 to TRBJ2-3; 9 bases line up with TRBD2. Losses at the gene ends were 3 bases for V and 0 bases for J; bases not matched to a gene: 7. In germline, CDR1 is DFQATT, CDR2 SNEGSKA (reference sequence). The CDR3 is made up of 16 amino acids. CDR3 in amino acids: CSARGTGTSSTDTQYF. In DNA, the CDR3 is TGCAGTGCTAGGGGGACCGGGACTAGCAGCACAGATACGCAGTATTTT.

This clonotype was found many times. This chain links TRBV12-3 or TRBV12-4 with TRBJ1-5; maybe TRBD1 (5 bases). V was pared by 1 base and J by 4 bases, with 8 bases between. The CDR3 is made up of 14 amino acids. In DNA form, the CDR3 reads TGTGCCAGCAGTTTAGTTGGGGGGAATCAGCCCCAGCATTTT. Encoded protein: CASSLVGGNQPQHF.

The chain carries TRBV29-1 and TRBJ2-5; D unresolved. The CDR3 is made up of 13 amino acids. Germline CDR1 and CDR2: SQVTM and ANQGSEA. Between the trimmed V and J ends, which lost 7 bases and 0 bases, there was a span of 12 bases. The DNA of the CDR3 is TGCAGCGCGGAAAGTGGGTACCAAGAGACCCAGTACTTC. Translating it yields CSAESGYQETQYF.